The next 2 T cell receptor beta chains were all read from a single sample in a study of cytomegalovirus exposure and HLA in healthy donors. PCR was performed using 60 Vbeta and 13 Jbeta primers. Some clones are missing from TCRdb's copy, which holds only in-frame ones; the method was immunoSEQ multiplex PCR. The sample yields approximately 120,000 clones, approximately 83% seen once. The material sequenced was PBMCs. These receptors all come from a woman aged 40-49 years in good health and CMV-seropositive.

J is TRBJ1-2 and V is TRBV11-3; 9 nucleotides agree with TRBD1. Germline V gene sequence: CDR1 SGHNT, CDR2 YENEEA. After removal of 3 bases from V and 7 bases from J, the junction contained 6 bases not matched to a gene. The CDR3 is made up of 14 amino acids. CDR3: CASSFRGQGSGYTF. In nucleotides, the CDR3 is TGTGCCAGCAGCTTCCGGGGACAGGGTTCTGGCTACACCTTC.

The chain carries TRBV28 and TRBJ1-2; D is possibly TRBD1 (6 bases). Trimming stripped 5 bases from V and 0 bases from J, with 7 bases between. Germline V gene data show CDR1 as MDHEN and CDR2 as SYDVKM. This CDR3 has 13 residues. The CDR3 sequence: CASSNRANYGYTF. The CDR3 DNA follows: TGTGCCAGCAGTAACAGGGCTAACTATGGCTACACCTTC.